The 15 T cell receptor beta chains in this list originate from one sample, sequenced in a study of T-cell reconstitution after alpha-beta-depleted transplantation in children. TCRbeta library construction was performed incorporating unique molecular identifiers. A single record per CDR3 protein comes from TCRdb applying MiXCR to the PCR reads. The sample includes just over 950,000 distinct CDR3 sequences, around 30% seen only once; the top ten take over 25%. The sample was PBMCs, mostly from graft donor cells, taken 360 days after TCRalphabeta/CD19-depleted stem cell transplant. These receptors originate from a boy under two years old who had a stem cell transplant for SCID, so the T cells may come from the graft donor.

A few counts support this clonotype. The V gene is TRBV18, the J gene TRBJ1-4, with TRBD1 identical over 7 bases. Germline V CDR1 and CDR2: KGHSH, LQKENI. J lost 2 bases, V lost 8 bases, and 8 bases had no gene match. The CDR3 totals 15 residues. CDR3: CASAGKGATNEKLFF. DNA of the CDR3: TGTGCCAGCGCGGGCAAGGGGGCGACTAATGAAAAACTGTTTTTT.

This clonotype was counted only a few times. The chain carries TRBV9 and TRBJ2-3; no clear D. This CDR3 has 14 residues. Deletions cut 6 bases from V and 0 bases from J, with 11 bases between. Germline CDR1 SGDLS, CDR2 YYNGEE. The chain's CDR3 is CASTLDQSTDTQYF. The DNA for the CDR3 is TGTGCCAGCACCCTCGACCAGAGCACAGATACGCAGTATTTT. The full variable domain, its missing parts supplied by reference TRBV9 and TRBJ2-3, is DSGVTQTPKHLITATGQRVTLRCSPRSGDLSVYWYQQSLDQGLQFLIQYYNGEERAKGNILERFSAQQFPDLHSELNLSSLELGDSALYFCASTLDQSTDTQYFGPGTRLTVL.

This clonotype was detected a few times. The CDR3: CASSFRGQGGREQYF. Here the CDR3 DNA reads TGTGCCAGCAGCTTCCGGGGACAGGGTGGCCGGGAGCAGTACTTC. This chain joins TRBV25-1 and TRBJ2-7; the match to TRBD1 covers 9 bases. Germline CDR1 is MGHDK and CDR2 is SYGVNS. V dropped 6 bases and J dropped 7; count of bases not matched to a gene: 13. The CDR3 is 15 amino acids.

There are a few counts of this clonotype. This chain connects TRBV3-1 to TRBJ2-1, with D possibly called TRBD1 or TRBD2 (6 bases each). Trimming cost V 4 bases and J 8 bases, with 15 bases left between them. This CDR3 contains 14 residues. Germline V gene lookup returns CDR1 LGHDT and CDR2 YNNKEL (reference sequence). The CDR3 DNA follows: TGTGCCAGCAGCCCGGGGGCATATAGGGATGAGCAGTTCTTC. It translates to CASSPGAYRDEQFF.

This clonotype was seen more than once but under ten times. This sequence joins TRBV12-3 or TRBV12-4 and TRBJ2-2; D is perhaps TRBD1 or TRBD2 (6 bases each). The CDR3 contains 15 residues. V was cut by 7 bases and J by 0 bases, with 12 bases left in between. This CDR3 reads CASTWGASNTGELFF. The CDR3 coding sequence is TGTGCCAGCACCTGGGGGGCTTCGAACACCGGGGAGCTGTTTTTT.

The chain links TRBV7-6 to TRBJ1-1; D possibly corresponds to TRBD1 (5 bases). The CDR3 extends over 15 amino acids. Germline loops: CDR1 SGHVS, CDR2 FNYEAQ. V was shortened by 4 bases and J by 0 bases, with 12 bases between the two germline ends. CDR3 bases: TGTGCCAGCAGCTCGCGGACACTCATGAACACTGAAGCTTTCTTT. The encoded protein is CASSSRTLMNTEAFF.

J is TRBJ1-1 and V is TRBV5-1, with D perhaps TRBD1 (5 bases). Germline V gives CDR1 SGHRS, CDR2 YFSETQ. The length of the CDR3 is 15 residues. The germline V and J ends were trimmed by 4 bases and 0 bases, with 13 bases remaining between them. CDR3 sequence reads: CASSPWAGMNTEAFF. In DNA, the CDR3 is TGCGCCAGCAGCCCATGGGCAGGGATGAACACTGAAGCTTTCTTT.

This clonotype appeared a single time. The J gene is TRBJ2-3, the V gene TRBV28; 8 nucleotides line up with TRBD2. Germline CDR1 reads MDHEN; CDR2 reads SYDVKM. V shed 6 bases and J 3 bases; nucleotides not matched to a gene: 14. This CDR3 is built from 17 residues. The CDR3 spells CASSQRALTSETDTQYF. The CDR3 bases are TGTGCCAGCAGCCAACGCGCCCTGACTAGCGAGACAGATACGCAGTATTTT.

Points on this clonotype: The junction and the germline gene differ at one end; a read error may be behind it. The chain employs TRBV10-3 and TRBJ1-2, with D tentatively TRBD1 (6 bases). This CDR3 has 15 amino acids. Per germline, CDR1 ENHRY and CDR2 SYGVKD. The CDR3 DNA reads as TGTGCCATCAGTGAGTCTGACAGGCTTAACTATGGTTACACCTTC. Amino acids: CAISESDRLNYGYTF.

This clonotype was observed a single time. This chain uses TRBV6-5 with TRBJ1-1, with 7 bases that match TRBD1. CDR3 size: 16 residues. V dropped 4 bases and J dropped 1; count of bases not matched to a gene: 9. The germline CDR1 and CDR2 sequences are MNHEY and SVGAGI. CDR3 coding DNA: TGTGCCAGCAGTTCCCGACAGGGAAGCACGAACACTGAAGCTTTCTTT. Its protein product is CASSSRQGSTNTEAFF.

This clonotype was counted once. Just one base apart from a much larger clone, this may be a read error. The chain employs TRBV20-1 and TRBJ2-2; TRBD2 aligns across 7 bases. The CDR3 loop spans 14 amino acids. Per the germline V gene, CDR1 is DFQATT and CDR2 is SNEGSKA (reference sequence). The chain's CDR3 is CCAHPGRSTGELFF. The CDR3 nucleotides are TGCTGTGCCCATCCCGGGAGGAGCACCGGGGAGCTGTTTTTT.

This clonotype occurred a few times. The gene calls are TRBV5-5 and TRBJ2-4, with D uncertain. The CDR3 totals 14 residues. The germline V gene encodes CDR1 SGHKS and CDR2 YYEKEE (reference sequence). V was trimmed by 7 bases and J by 1 base, leaving 12 bases between them. CDR3 DNA: TGTGCCAGCCATCTTGTAGTGGCCAAAAACATTCAGTACTTC. Translation gives CASHLVVAKNIQYF.

In its sample, this clonotype was seen a few times. This rearrangement joins TRBV11-2 to TRBJ2-7; D gene uncertain. The CDR3 totals 13 residues. V was pared by 3 bases and J by 6 bases, with 12 bases between. Per germline, CDR1 SGHAT and CDR2 FQNNGV. CDR3 in amino acids: CASSFRMGSEQYF. CDR3 in DNA: TGTGCCAGCAGCTTTCGGATGGGCAGCGAGCAGTACTTC.

This clonotype was seen repeatedly, ten times or more. The chain couples TRBV10-3 to TRBJ2-1, with D unresolved. The V gene lost 3 bases and the J gene lost 9 bases, with 6 bases spanning the gap. Germline CDR1 ENHRY, CDR2 SYGVKD. This CDR3 has 11 amino acids. For the CDR3, the DNA is TGTGCCATCAGTGAAGGAAGTGAGCAGTTCTTC. It is translated as CAISEGSEQFF.

V is TRBV5-1 and J is TRBJ2-7; TRBD1 agrees at 7 bases. J lost 5 bases, V lost 0 bases, and 8 bases had no gene match. Germline V gene data show CDR1 as SGHRS and CDR2 as YFSETQ. The CDR3 has 15 residues. CDR3 nucleotide sequence: TGCGCCAGCAGCTTGGCGACAGGGCCTTTAAACGAGCAGTACTTC. Translated, it gives CASSLATGPLNEQYF.